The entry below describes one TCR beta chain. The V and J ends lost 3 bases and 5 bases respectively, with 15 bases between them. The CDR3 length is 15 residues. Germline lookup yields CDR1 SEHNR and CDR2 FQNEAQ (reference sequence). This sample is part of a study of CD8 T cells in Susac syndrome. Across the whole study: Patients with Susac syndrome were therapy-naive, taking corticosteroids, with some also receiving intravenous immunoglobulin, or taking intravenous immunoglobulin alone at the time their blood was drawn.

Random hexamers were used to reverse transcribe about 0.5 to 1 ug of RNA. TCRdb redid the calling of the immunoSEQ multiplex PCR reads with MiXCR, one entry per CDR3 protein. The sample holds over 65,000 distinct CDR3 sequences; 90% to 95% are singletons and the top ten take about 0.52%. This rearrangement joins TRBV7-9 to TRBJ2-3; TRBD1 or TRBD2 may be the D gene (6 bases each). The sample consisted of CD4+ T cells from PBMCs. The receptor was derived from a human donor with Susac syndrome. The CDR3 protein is CASSFRQEGGDTQYF. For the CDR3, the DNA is TGTGCCAGCAGCTTTAGACAGGAGGGAGGAGATACGCAGTATTTT.